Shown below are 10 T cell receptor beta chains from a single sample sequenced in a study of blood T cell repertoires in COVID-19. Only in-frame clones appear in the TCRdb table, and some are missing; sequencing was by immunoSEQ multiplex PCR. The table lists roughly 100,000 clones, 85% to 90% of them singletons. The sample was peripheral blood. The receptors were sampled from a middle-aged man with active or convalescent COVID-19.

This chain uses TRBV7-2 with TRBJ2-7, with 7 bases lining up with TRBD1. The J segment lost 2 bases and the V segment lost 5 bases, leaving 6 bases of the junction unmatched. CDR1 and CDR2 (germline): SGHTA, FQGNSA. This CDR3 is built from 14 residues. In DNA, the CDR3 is TGTGCCAGCAGCGCCCGGGACAGAGCCTACGAGCAGTACTTC. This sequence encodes CASSARDRAYEQYF.

The CDR3 sequence is CASSMRGTKANYGYTF. CDR3 sequence (DNA): TGTGCCAGTAGTATGAGAGGAACAAAAGCTAACTATGGCTACACCTTC. The chain combines TRBV19 with TRBJ1-2; D unclear. CDR3 length: 16 residues. The germline V gene encodes CDR1 LNHDA and CDR2 SQIVND (reference sequence). Trimming left V 3 bases short and J 0 bases short, with 14 bases between. The whole variable domain, filled in from reference TRBV19 and TRBJ1-2, reads DGGITQSPKYLFRKEGQNVTLSCEQNLNHDAMYWYRQDPGQGLRLIYYSQIVNDFQKGDIAEGYSVSREKKESFPLTVTSAQKNPTAFYLCASSMRGTKANYGYTFGSGTRLTVV.

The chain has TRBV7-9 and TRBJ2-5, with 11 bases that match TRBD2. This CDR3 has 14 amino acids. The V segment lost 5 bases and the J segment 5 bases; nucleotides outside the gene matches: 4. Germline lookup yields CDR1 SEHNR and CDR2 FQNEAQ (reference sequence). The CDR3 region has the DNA TGTGCCAGCAGCCAGGGACTAGCGGCGGAGACCCAGTACTTC. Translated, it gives CASSQGLAAETQYF.

CDR3 in amino acids: CASSESTGAPTDTQYF. DNA of the CDR3: TGTGCCAGCAGTGAAAGTACAGGGGCCCCAACAGATACGCAGTATTTT. The rearrangement joins TRBV2 to TRBJ2-3; 7 bases agree with TRBD1. Germline CDR1 SNHLY, CDR2 FYNNEI. This CDR3 region has 16 residues. The V and J ends lost 2 bases and 3 bases, in that order; junction bases with no gene match: 8.

The CDR3, as DNA: TGTGCCAGCAGTTCTCCGGGGATGGGTGAAAAACTGTTTTTT. This codes for CASSSPGMGEKLFF. The rearrangement joins TRBV27 to TRBJ1-4; D remains ambiguous. This CDR3 contains 14 residues. In germline, CDR1 is MNHEY, CDR2 SMNVEV (reference sequence). Trimming stripped 4 bases from V and 7 bases from J, with 13 bases between.

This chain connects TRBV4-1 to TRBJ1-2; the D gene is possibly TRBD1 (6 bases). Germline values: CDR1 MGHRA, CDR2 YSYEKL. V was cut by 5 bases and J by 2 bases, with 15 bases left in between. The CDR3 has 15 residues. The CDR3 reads CASSKSGGGNYGYTF. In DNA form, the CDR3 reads TGCGCCAGCAGCAAGTCGGGGGGGGGCAACTATGGCTACACCTTC.

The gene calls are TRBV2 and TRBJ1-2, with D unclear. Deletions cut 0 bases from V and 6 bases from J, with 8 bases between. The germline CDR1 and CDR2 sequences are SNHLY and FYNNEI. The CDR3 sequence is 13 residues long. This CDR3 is CASSEAGRDGYTF. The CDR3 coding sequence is TGTGCCAGCAGTGAAGCCGGGAGGGATGGCTACACCTTC.

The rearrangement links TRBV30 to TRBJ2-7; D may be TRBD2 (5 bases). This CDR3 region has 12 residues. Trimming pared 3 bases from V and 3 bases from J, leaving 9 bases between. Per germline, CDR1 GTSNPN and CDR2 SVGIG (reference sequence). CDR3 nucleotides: TGTGCCTGGAGAGCAGGACTCTACGAGCAGTACTTC. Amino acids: CAWRAGLYEQYF.

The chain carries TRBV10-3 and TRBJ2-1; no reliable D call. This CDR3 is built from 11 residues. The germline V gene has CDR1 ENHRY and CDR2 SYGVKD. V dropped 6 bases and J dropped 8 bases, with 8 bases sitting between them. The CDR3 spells CAISQADEQFF. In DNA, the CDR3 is TGTGCCATCAGCCAGGCCGATGAGCAGTTCTTC.

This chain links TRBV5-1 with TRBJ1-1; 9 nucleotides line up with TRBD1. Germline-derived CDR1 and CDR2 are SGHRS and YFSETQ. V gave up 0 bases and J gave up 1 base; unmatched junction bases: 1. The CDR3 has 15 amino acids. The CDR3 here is CASSLVGQGNTEAFF. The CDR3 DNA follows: TGCGCCAGCAGCTTGGTGGGACAGGGGAACACTGAAGCTTTCTTT. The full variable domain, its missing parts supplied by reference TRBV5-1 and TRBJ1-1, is KAGVTQTPRYLIKTRGQQVTLSCSPISGHRSVSWYQQTPGQGLQFLFEYFSETQRNKGNFPGRFSGRQFSNSRSEMNVSTLELGDSALYLCASSLVGQGNTEAFFGQGTRLTVV.